Below, one T cell receptor beta chain is given with its context. Its antigen is unknown. This may stem from a read error, because a much larger clone lies one nucleotide away. Arm-PCR with iRepertoire HTBI primers amplified the CDR3 regions for these TCR beta libraries. TCRdb ran MiXCR on the multiplex PCR reads and lists one entry per CDR3 protein. The sample has approximately 350,000 distinct CDR3 sequences, roughly 24% seen once. The sample originates from a study of regulatory T cells in long-lasting Graves disease. Time point of the sample: persistent/refractory GD, antithyroid drugs over 5 years with positive TRAb. The TCR library was made from RNA that had been extracted from PBMCs in TRIzol. The authors drew patients from an endocrinology department in Xi'an, China. CDR3 length: 14 amino acids. Germline V CDR1 and CDR2: MDHEN, SYDVKM. General study results and limits: Reduced TCR diversity was observed in persistent Graves' patients versus newly diagnosed patients.

The chain is built from TRBV28 and TRBJ1-1, with a weak D call TRBD1 (5 bases). The TCR sequence derives from a woman in her 40s with Graves disease. Sequenced material: peripheral blood mononuclear cells (PBMCs), taken when the disease was refractory, from a patient treated with antithyroid drugs. The CDR3: CASSSSQGSTEALF. CDR3 DNA sequence: TGTGCCAGCAGTTCTAGCCAGGGATCCACTGAAGCTCTCTTT.